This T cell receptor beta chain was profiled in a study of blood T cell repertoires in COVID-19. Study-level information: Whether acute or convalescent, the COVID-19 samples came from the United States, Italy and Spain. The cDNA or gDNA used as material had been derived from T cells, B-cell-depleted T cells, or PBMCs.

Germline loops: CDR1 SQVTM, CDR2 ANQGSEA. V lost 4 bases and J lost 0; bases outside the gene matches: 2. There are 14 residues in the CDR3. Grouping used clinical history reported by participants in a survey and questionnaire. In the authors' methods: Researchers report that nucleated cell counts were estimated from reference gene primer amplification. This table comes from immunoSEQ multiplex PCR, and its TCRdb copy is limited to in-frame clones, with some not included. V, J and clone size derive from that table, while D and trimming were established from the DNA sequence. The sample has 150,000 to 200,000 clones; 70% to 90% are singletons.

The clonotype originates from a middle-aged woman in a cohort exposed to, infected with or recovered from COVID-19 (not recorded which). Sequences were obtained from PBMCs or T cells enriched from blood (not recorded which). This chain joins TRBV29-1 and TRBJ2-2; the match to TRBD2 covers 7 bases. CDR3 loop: CSVGSGTNTGELFF. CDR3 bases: TGCAGCGTTGGGAGCGGGACGAACACCGGGGAGCTGTTTTTT.